The subject of this entry is one TCR beta chain. The conserved closing phenylalanine or tryptophan is absent in this CDR3, likely reflecting a read error. Because the CDR3's place on the DNA is in doubt, the DNA is left out and the CDR3 is given as listed by TCRdb. The table came from immunoSEQ multiplex PCR; TCRdb's copy has only in-frame clones and leaves some out. In the table there are approximately 89,000 clones, 70% to 90% of which are singletons. Germline values: CDR1 SNHLY, CDR2 FYNNEI. Including both end residues, the CDR3 is 10 amino acids long. This entry comes from a study of blood T cell repertoires in COVID-19.

The chain carries TRBV2 and TRBJ2-7; TRBD1 reflects the table's D call only, with no check against the DNA. The TCR was taken from a woman aged 70 to 79 with acute or convalescent COVID-19. The sequenced material came from peripheral blood. The CDR3 spells CASSARGLKI.